This TCR beta chain was found in a study of CD8 T cells in Susac syndrome. The study's findings and limits: The study conceded that its TCR sequencing and HLA analysis involved relatively few individuals.

With random hexamers, 0.5 to 1 ug RNA was reverse transcribed. The CDR3 of TCR beta was amplified by immunoSEQ multiplex PCR across 54 Vbeta and 13 Jbeta. TCRdb re-analysed the immunoSEQ multiplex PCR reads in MiXCR, keeping a single row per CDR3 protein. Here the sample spans approximately 200,000 distinct CDR3 sequences, roughly 95% being singletons. A note on this clonotype: The antigen remains unidentified.

The TCR originated in a human donor with multiple sclerosis. The sample comprised CD4+ T cells from PBMCs.

The CDR3 coding sequence is TGTGCCTGGAGAGTCTCGGATACGCAGTATTTT. Translating it yields CAWRVSDTQYF. The chain uses TRBV30 and TRBJ2-3; D not certain. The CDR3 sequence is 11 residues long. CDR1 is GTSNPN, CDR2 SVGIG, per germline (reference sequence). With 3 bases removed from V and 6 bases from J, the gap between germline ends came to 7 bases.